These 18 T cell receptor beta chains originate from one sample sequenced in a study of blood T cell repertoires in COVID-19. The data were produced by immunoSEQ multiplex PCR, yet TCRdb's version contains in-frame clones alone and is incomplete. The table has over 300,000 clones, 85% seen once; the top ten hold 7.2%. Sequenced sample: peripheral blood. The receptors shown here come from a human donor in a cohort sampled during active COVID-19.

With respect to this clone: This same CDR3 is encoded by further DNA sequences in the sample. This rearrangement joins TRBV5-1 to TRBJ1-1, with D possibly matching TRBD1 (5 bases). The CDR3 contains 12 residues. Deletions cut 1 base from V and 5 bases from J, with 6 bases between. Germline lookup yields CDR1 SGHRS and CDR2 YFSETQ. The CDR3 DNA sequence: TGCGCCAGCAGCTTGACAGGAACTGAAGCTTTCTTT. Its protein product is CASSLTGTEAFF.

This clone has just one count. The chain carries TRBV7-3 and TRBJ1-6, with D uncertain. V was trimmed by 2 bases and J by 4 bases, leaving 9 bases between them. The CDR3 covers 15 residues. The germline gives CDR1 SGHTA, CDR2 FQGTGA. CDR3 sequence reads: CASSLRGSYNSPLHF. For the CDR3, the DNA is TGTGCCAGCAGCTTACGAGGGTCGTATAATTCACCCCTCCACTTT.

This clone was seen just once. The chain employs TRBV6-5 and TRBJ1-3; 7 bases fit TRBD1. The CDR3 extends over 15 amino acids. Germline V gene lookup returns CDR1 MNHEY and CDR2 SVGAGI. Trimming at V came to 2 bases and at J to 4 bases, leaving 5 bases not matched to a gene. CDR3 sequence: CASSYTTGFGNTIYF. CDR3 coding DNA: TGTGCCAGCAGTTACACGACAGGGTTCGGAAACACCATATATTTT.

Here the CDR3 reads CASIGTDSYEQYF. CDR3 nucleotide sequence: TGTGCCAGCATCGGGACAGATTCCTACGAGCAGTACTTC. V and J are TRBV27 and TRBJ2-7; 7 bases are shared with TRBD1. The J segment lost 1 base and the V segment lost 7 bases, leaving 4 bases of the junction unmatched. Germline V CDR1 and CDR2: MNHEY, SMNVEV (reference sequence). The CDR3 extends over 13 amino acids.

There are a few counts of this clone. V gene TRBV5-1 combines with J gene TRBJ2-3; 9 bases map to TRBD2. This CDR3 comprises 15 residues. V lost 0 bases, J lost 4 bases, and 3 bases stayed unmatched. The V gene's germline CDR1 is SGHRS and CDR2 YFSETQ. The CDR3 here is CASSLALAGSDTQYF. CDR3 sequence (DNA): TGCGCCAGCAGCTTGGCTCTAGCGGGATCAGATACGCAGTATTTT.

This clone was seen a handful of times. The V call is TRBV4-1, the J call TRBJ1-1; no firm D call. Trimming stripped 6 bases from V and 6 bases from J, with 17 bases between. This CDR3 is built from 14 residues. Germline-derived CDR1 and CDR2 are MGHRA and YSYEKL. For the CDR3, the DNA is TGCGCCAGCAGTTACGCCCGGACTACGGCTGAAGCTTTCTTT. This gives the protein CASSYARTTAEAFF.

This chain links TRBV15 with TRBJ1-1; weak D call: TRBD1 (5 bases). The CDR3 is made up of 17 amino acids. Germline V gives CDR1 LNHNV, CDR2 YYDKDF (reference sequence). The V end was cut by 0 bases, the J end by 0 bases, with 14 bases between. The CDR3 DNA sequence: TGTGCCACCAGCAGAGATCACTCGGGGGGGATGAACACTGAAGCTTTCTTT. It codes for CATSRDHSGGMNTEAFF.

The chain joins TRBV18 to TRBJ2-7, with 10 bases that match TRBD1. The germline CDR1 and CDR2 sequences are KGHSH and LQKENI. The V and J ends lost 4 bases and 2 bases, in that order; junction bases with no gene match: 2. This CDR3 comprises 14 residues. The CDR3 loop is CASSLGTGAYEQYF. Here the CDR3 DNA reads TGTGCCAGCTCACTCGGGACAGGGGCCTACGAGCAGTACTTC.

The V call is TRBV10-1, the J call TRBJ1-3; D is unresolved. The CDR3 is made up of 14 amino acids. Germline-derived CDR1 and CDR2 are WNHNN and SYGVQD (reference sequence). V gave up 2 bases and J gave up 0 bases, with 5 bases separating them. The CDR3 DNA reads as TGCGCCAGCAGTGAGGGCCACTCTGGAAACACCATATATTTT. Translating gives CASSEGHSGNTIYF.

V usage is TRBV10-3 and J usage is TRBJ2-6, with D unclear. Germline V gene lookup returns CDR1 ENHRY and CDR2 SYGVKD. The CDR3 has 13 residues. V was clipped by 8 bases and J by 2 bases, with 7 bases between them. CDR3 nucleotide sequence: TGTGCCATCCTTATCGCTGGGGCCAACGTCCTGACTTTC. Translation gives CAILIAGANVLTF.

V usage is TRBV14 and J usage is TRBJ2-2, with D perhaps TRBD1 (6 bases). CDR1 and CDR2 from the germline V gene are SGHDN and FVKESK. The CDR3 covers 16 residues. Trimming cost V 0 bases and J 3 bases, with 11 bases left between them. CDR3 sequence reads: CASSQEGRGHTGELFF. The DNA of the CDR3 is TGTGCCAGCAGCCAAGAAGGCAGGGGACACACCGGGGAGCTGTTTTTT.

This chain connects TRBV27 to TRBJ2-7; 11 bases fit TRBD1. Germline V gene data show CDR1 as MNHEY and CDR2 as SMNVEV (reference sequence). V shed 10 bases and J 4 bases; nucleotides not matched to a gene: 6. This CDR3 region has 13 residues. The CDR3 bases are TGTGCCACCGGGACAGGGGGAGGATACGAGCAGTACTTC. Translation gives CATGTGGGYEQYF.

Regarding this clone: The same CDR3 is also encoded by other DNA sequences in this sample. The chain links TRBV18 to TRBJ1-2; no reliable D call. The CDR3 has 12 residues. Trimming left V 6 bases short and J 4 bases short, with 9 bases between. Germline loops: CDR1 KGHSH, CDR2 LQKENI. The CDR3 DNA follows: TGTGCCAGCTCCCCCGGCGGCTATGGCTACACCTTC. It specifies CASSPGGYGYTF.

The rearrangement uses TRBV10-1 and TRBJ2-1; maybe TRBD1 (6 bases). Deletions cut 0 bases from V and 4 bases from J, with 13 bases between. The CDR3 totals 16 residues. Germline-derived CDR1 and CDR2 are WNHNN and SYGVQD (reference sequence). The CDR3 loop is CASSESSRGRYNEQFF. The DNA for the CDR3 is TGCGCCAGCAGTGAGTCTAGCAGGGGACGGTACAATGAGCAGTTCTTC.

The gene calls are TRBV29-1 and TRBJ2-5, with D tentatively TRBD2 (5 bases). CDR1 and CDR2 (germline): SQVTM, ANQGSEA. V was clipped by 6 bases and J by 1 base, with 18 bases between them. The CDR3 is 15 residues long. The CDR3 here is CSVRRGAGSQETQYF. The CDR3 DNA sequence: TGCAGCGTCCGTCGTGGTGCGGGCTCCCAAGAGACCCAGTACTTC.

The chain joins TRBV4-1 to TRBJ1-5, with TRBD1 matching 12 bases. Germline loops: CDR1 MGHRA, CDR2 YSYEKL. The CDR3 is made up of 16 amino acids. V lost 4 bases to trimming and J lost 5 bases; unmatched junction nucleotides: 6. The CDR3: CASSRGTGGVHQPQHF. The CDR3 DNA sequence: TGCGCCAGCAGCCGGGGGACAGGGGGCGTCCATCAGCCCCAGCATTTT.

The chain carries TRBV21-1 and TRBJ2-1; TRBD2 reflects the table's D call only, with no check against the DNA. TRBV21-1 counts as a pseudogene. This CDR3 has 13 amino acids. The CDR3 coding sequence is TGTGCTTCGACCGGGGGGTCCTACAATGAGCAGTTCTTC. As protein: CASTGGSYNEQFF.

The rearrangement links TRBV19 to TRBJ1-2; possibly TRBD1 for D (6 bases). The CDR3 is made up of 14 amino acids. Germline V gene data show CDR1 as LNHDA and CDR2 as SQIVND (reference sequence). Trimming shortened V by 3 bases and J by 0 bases, and 8 bases separated the two germline ends. In DNA form, the CDR3 reads TGTGCCAGTAGTATCAGGGGCCCTAACTATGGCTACACCTTC. Translating it yields CASSIRGPNYGYTF. The full variable domain, completed using reference TRBV19 and TRBJ1-2, is DGGITQSPKYLFRKEGQNVTLSCEQNLNHDAMYWYRQDPGQGLRLIYYSQIVNDFQKGDIAEGYSVSREKKESFPLTVTSAQKNPTAFYLCASSIRGPNYGYTFGSGTRLTVV.